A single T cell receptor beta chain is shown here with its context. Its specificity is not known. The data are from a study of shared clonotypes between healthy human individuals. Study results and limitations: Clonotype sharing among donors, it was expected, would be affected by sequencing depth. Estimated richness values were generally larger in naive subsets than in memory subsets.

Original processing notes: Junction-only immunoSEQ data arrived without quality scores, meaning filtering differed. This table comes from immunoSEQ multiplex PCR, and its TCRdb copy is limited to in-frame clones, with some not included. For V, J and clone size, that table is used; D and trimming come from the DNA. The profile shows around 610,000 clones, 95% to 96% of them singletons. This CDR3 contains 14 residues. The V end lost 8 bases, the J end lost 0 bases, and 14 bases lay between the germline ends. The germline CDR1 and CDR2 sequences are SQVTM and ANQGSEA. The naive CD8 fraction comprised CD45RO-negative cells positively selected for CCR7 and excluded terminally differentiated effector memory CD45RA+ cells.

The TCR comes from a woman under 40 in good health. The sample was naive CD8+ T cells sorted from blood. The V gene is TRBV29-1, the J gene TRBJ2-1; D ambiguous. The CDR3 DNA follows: TGCAGCTCCTCATCAGAGTTCTCCTACAATGAGCAGTTCTTC. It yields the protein CSSSSEFSYNEQFF.